The 32 T cell receptor beta chains given below trace back to one sample, sequenced in a study of CD8+ T cells in alopecia areata listed by TCRdb under 2018. Read against the paper, the sample's time point label means: approximately 4 weeks on oral tofacitinib. The sample's treatment or condition, from its label and the paper: oral pan-JAK inhibitor, 5-10 mg twice daily. Preparation of the library involved the immunoSEQ multiplex PCR assay. RNA was extracted from all samples and reverse transcribed into cDNA, which served as template for TCR sequencing. In its TCRdb copy, this immuneACCESS table keeps in-frame sequences only and misses some clones. Where compared with another copy, unresolved V genes explain less than half of these, and the others have no known cause. The sample table lists about 140,000 clones, roughly 52% of them with a count of one. The top ten hold approximately 15% of the sample.

Specimen: CD8+ T cells sorted from blood, collected at week 4, from a patient treated with tofacitinib. Source of these receptors: a human donor with alopecia areata.

The chain combines TRBV9 with TRBJ1-2, with unresolved D. The V end was cut by 0 bases, the J end by 7 bases, with 13 bases between. This CDR3 is 14 amino acids long. Germline CDR1 SGDLS, CDR2 YYNGEE. CDR3: CASSVVEAGSGYTF. The CDR3 DNA sequence: TGTGCCAGCAGCGTAGTGGAGGCGGGGAGTGGCTACACCTTC.

This clone was seen a few times. The V gene is TRBV4-3, the J gene TRBJ1-1, with D perhaps TRBD1 (6 bases). Trimming pared 4 bases from V and 3 bases from J, leaving 18 bases between. Germline CDR1 is LGHNA and CDR2 is YSLEER. The CDR3 is 16 amino acids. As DNA, the CDR3 is TGCGCCAGCAGCCCGATTCAAGGAGGGGGATACACTGAAGCTTTCTTT. Protein sequence: CASSPIQGGGYTEAFF.

This clone was detected only a few times. The gene calls are TRBV29-1 and TRBJ2-7; D is perhaps TRBD1 or TRBD2 (6 bases each). V dropped 6 bases and J dropped 3 bases, with 15 bases sitting between them. The CDR3 consists of 13 residues. Germline V CDR1 and CDR2: SQVTM, ANQGSEA. In DNA form, the CDR3 reads TGCAGCGTCCTGGAGGGACACGACTACGAGCAGTACTTC. Translation gives CSVLEGHDYEQYF.

This clone was seen a handful of times. Other DNA sequences in this sample translate to the same CDR3. The chain employs TRBV2 and TRBJ2-5; D is undetermined. V gave up 2 bases and J gave up 4 bases, with 2 bases separating them. From germline, CDR1 is SNHLY and CDR2 FYNNEI. This CDR3 contains 11 residues. CDR3 nucleotides: TGTGCCAGCAGTGAAAGAGAGACCCAGTACTTC. Protein sequence: CASSERETQYF.

This clone showed up just a few times. This chain links TRBV6-6 with TRBJ1-2; TRBD1 might be the D (5 bases). Looked up from germline, CDR1 is MNHNY and CDR2 is SVGAGI (reference sequence). V was clipped by 4 bases and J by 4 bases, with 10 bases between them. The CDR3 contains 13 residues. CDR3 sequence reads: CASSSDSFYGYTF. The CDR3 region has the DNA TGTGCCAGCAGTTCCGACAGTTTCTATGGCTACACCTTC.

This clone was detected a few times. This chain connects TRBV7-8 to TRBJ2-5; tentatively, D is TRBD1 (5 bases). Per the germline V gene, CDR1 is SGHVS and CDR2 is FQNEAQ. V was shortened by 4 bases and J by 0 bases, with 12 bases between the two germline ends. CDR3 length: 15 residues. The CDR3 DNA reads TGTGCCAGCAGCTCCCCGACAGAGTACCAAGAGACCCAGTACTTC. It yields the protein CASSSPTEYQETQYF.

This clone was counted once. The chain links TRBV27 to TRBJ2-7, with D perhaps given as TRBD1 or TRBD2 (5 bases each). Per the germline V gene, CDR1 is MNHEY and CDR2 is SMNVEV (reference sequence). Trimming removed 10 bases from V and 7 bases from J, with 14 bases in between. The CDR3 is 11 residues long. The CDR3 DNA reads TGTGCCACCGGGGCGGGTGGTGAGCAGTACTTC. Its translation: CATGAGGEQYF.

The chain couples TRBV5-1 to TRBJ2-2, with 7 bases matching TRBD1. The CDR3 runs 17 residues. CDR1 and CDR2 from the germline V gene are SGHRS and YFSETQ. V dropped 4 bases and J dropped 5; count of bases not matched to a gene: 14. The CDR3 DNA reads as TGCGCCAGCAGCACGCTGACAGGGATATCTAAAACCGGGGAGCTGTTTTTT. Protein: CASSTLTGISKTGELFF. Variable domain in full (rest from reference TRBV5-1 and TRBJ2-2): KAGVTQTPRYLIKTRGQQVTLSCSPISGHRSVSWYQQTPGQGLQFLFEYFSETQRNKGNFPGRFSGRQFSNSRSEMNVSTLELGDSALYLCASSTLTGISKTGELFFGEGSRLTVL.

V is TRBV5-1 and J is TRBJ2-7; no reliable D call. V was clipped by 0 bases and J by 11 bases, with 18 bases between them. The CDR3 consists of 14 residues. Germline CDR1 and CDR2: SGHRS and YFSETQ. The CDR3 loop reads CASSLGRTLASKYF. The CDR3 DNA follows: TGCGCCAGCAGCTTGGGACGGACCCTCGCGAGCAAGTACTTC.

The chain uses TRBV6-1 and TRBJ2-7; 10 bases match TRBD1. Germline assignment: CDR1 MNHNS and CDR2 SASEGT. CDR3 length equals 14 residues. The J segment lost 2 bases and the V segment lost 6 bases, leaving 4 bases of the junction unmatched. The CDR3 bases are TGTGCCAGCAGCGCGGGACAGGGGACCTACGAGCAGTACTTC. Its translation: CASSAGQGTYEQYF.

This rearrangement joins TRBV13 to TRBJ2-5; D remains unclear. Germline assignment: CDR1 PRHDT and CDR2 FYEKMQ (reference sequence). There are 15 residues in the CDR3. Between the trimmed V and J ends, which lost 5 bases and 1 base, there was a span of 14 bases. Here the CDR3 reads CASSPPVGSQETQYF. The CDR3 coding sequence is TGTGCCAGCAGCCCCCCGGTGGGGTCCCAAGAGACCCAGTACTTC. Combining the CDR3 with reference TRBV13 and TRBJ2-5 gives the whole variable domain AAGVIQSPRHLIKEKRETATLKCYPIPRHDTVYWYQQGPGQDPQFLISFYEKMQSDKGSIPDRFSAQQFSDYHSELNMSSLELGDSALYFCASSPPVGSQETQYFGPGTRLLVL.

This chain links TRBV7-3 with TRBJ2-1, with no clear D. V was shortened by 5 bases and J by 8 bases, with 10 bases between the two germline ends. The CDR3 length is 12 residues. Per the germline V gene, CDR1 is SGHTA and CDR2 is FQGTGA. The CDR3 protein is CASSPTGDEQFF. DNA for the CDR3: TGTGCCAGCAGCCCAACTGGGGATGAGCAGTTCTTC.

This sequence joins TRBV10-3 and TRBJ1-6, with 7 bases matching TRBD1. From germline, CDR1 is ENHRY and CDR2 SYGVKD. With V trimmed by 8 bases and J by 7 bases, 5 bases remained unmatched. The CDR3 consists of 13 residues. The CDR3 loop is CAISDRKNSPLHF. The CDR3 DNA sequence: TGTGCCATCTCGGACAGGAAAAATTCACCCCTCCACTTT.

This rearrangement joins TRBV11-2 to TRBJ1-2; D ambiguous. Germline assignment: CDR1 SGHAT and CDR2 FQNNGV. Trimming took off 1 base at V and 0 bases at J, with 9 bases between the two ends. The CDR3 spans 15 residues. The CDR3: CASSLAPGSNYGYTF. In nucleotides, the CDR3 is TGTGCCAGCAGCTTAGCTCCGGGATCTAACTATGGCTACACCTTC.

This sequence joins TRBV7-3 and TRBJ2-7; either TRBD1 or TRBD2 may supply D (5 bases each). The germline V gene encodes CDR1 SGHTA and CDR2 FQGTGA. The length of the CDR3 is 16 residues. Trimming pared 2 bases from V and 0 bases from J, leaving 14 bases between. CDR3 region: CASSLHGTINSYEQYF. For the CDR3, the DNA is TGTGCCAGCAGCTTACACGGGACCATTAACTCCTACGAGCAGTACTTC.

The V call is TRBV7-9, the J call TRBJ2-5, with a weak D call TRBD2 (7 bases). The ends were cut back, 8 bases at V and 5 bases at J, with 18 bases in the middle. Per germline, CDR1 SEHNR and CDR2 FQNEAQ (reference sequence). The CDR3 loop spans 14 amino acids. As DNA, the CDR3 is TGTGCCAGCGGCGACCCGAGGGGGGGGGAGACCCAGTACTTC. Amino acids: CASGDPRGGETQYF.

This clone has only a few counts. V and J are TRBV7-9 and TRBJ1-1, with D unresolved. Trimming took off 4 bases at V and 3 bases at J, with 3 bases between the two ends. Germline-derived CDR1 and CDR2 are SEHNR and FQNEAQ (reference sequence). The length of the CDR3 is 11 residues. The CDR3 nucleotides are TGTGCCAGCAGCTACTACACTGAAGCTTTCTTT. It specifies CASSYYTEAFF.

The rearrangement joins TRBV2 to TRBJ1-1; no definite D call. The CDR3 has 15 residues. Germline values: CDR1 SNHLY, CDR2 FYNNEI. The V and J ends lost 6 bases and 5 bases respectively, with 19 bases between them. The CDR3 spells CASRVAPGSGTEAFF. DNA of the CDR3: TGTGCCAGCAGAGTTGCGCCCGGGTCGGGGACTGAAGCTTTCTTT.

The chain combines TRBV2 with TRBJ2-7, with D tentatively TRBD1 (5 bases). Trimming took off 2 bases at V and 2 bases at J, with 10 bases between the two ends. This CDR3 contains 14 residues. Germline V gene data show CDR1 as SNHLY and CDR2 as FYNNEI. The CDR3 spells CASSENPRAYEQYF. CDR3 DNA sequence: TGTGCCAGCAGTGAAAACCCCAGGGCCTACGAGCAGTACTTC.

J is TRBJ1-2 and V is TRBV20-1; TRBD1 might be the D (6 bases). This CDR3 is 11 amino acids long. Germline V gives CDR1 DFQATT, CDR2 SNEGSKA (reference sequence). Trimming removed 5 bases at V and 6 bases at J, with 10 bases between. This chain's CDR3 is CSARQENGYTF. For the CDR3, the DNA is TGCAGTGCTCGACAGGAGAATGGCTACACCTTC.

In this sample, this clone turned up a few times. This chain uses TRBV27 with TRBJ2-5; maybe TRBD2 (6 bases). Germline-derived CDR1 and CDR2 are MNHEY and SMNVEV (reference sequence). V shed 5 bases and J shed 5 bases, with 18 bases lying between them. The CDR3 extends over 15 amino acids. The CDR3 here is CASSPGGARVETQYF. CDR3 sequence (DNA): TGTGCCAGCAGTCCCGGCGGGGCCAGGGTTGAGACCCAGTACTTC.

The V call is TRBV11-2, the J call TRBJ1-2; D call uncertain. Germline-derived CDR1 and CDR2 are SGHAT and FQNNGV. The V gene lost 6 bases and the J gene lost 3 bases, with 8 bases spanning the gap. The CDR3 is made up of 12 amino acids. The CDR3 spells CASSQGDYGYTF. Written as DNA, the CDR3 is TGTGCCAGCAGTCAAGGAGACTATGGCTACACCTTC.

The rearrangement uses TRBV6-1 and TRBJ2-3; D may be TRBD1 (6 bases). V was clipped by 3 bases and J by 3 bases, with 16 bases between them. Germline V gene lookup returns CDR1 MNHNS and CDR2 SASEGT. The CDR3 contains 16 residues. In DNA form, the CDR3 reads TGTGCCAGCAGTGAGTCCAGGGGCGGTGAGACAGATACGCAGTATTTT. This translates into CASSESRGGETDTQYF.

This clone was seen a handful of times. The chain combines TRBV11-2 with TRBJ1-2; no clear D. Germline CDR1 SGHAT, CDR2 FQNNGV. Deletions cut 6 bases from V and 4 bases from J, with 15 bases between. The CDR3 runs 14 residues. In DNA, the CDR3 is TGTGCCAGCAGTCCCCGACCCGGGCGCTATGGCTACACCTTC. It yields the protein CASSPRPGRYGYTF.

The genes are TRBV6-1 and TRBJ2-1; 11 bases fit TRBD2. V shed 1 base, J shed 8 bases, and the junction held 7 bases outside the gene matches. Looked up from germline, CDR1 is MNHNS and CDR2 is SASEGT. This CDR3 has 16 residues. The CDR3 protein is CASSEGITSGGYEQFF. In nucleotides, the CDR3 is TGTGCCAGCAGTGAAGGGATCACTAGCGGGGGATATGAGCAGTTCTTC.

There are a few counts of this clone. CDR3 DNA sequence: TGTGCCAGCAGTGAAATACGCTATAATTCACCCCTCCACTTT. It encodes CASSEIRYNSPLHF. The chain recombines TRBV2 with TRBJ1-6; D is ambiguous. From germline, CDR1 is SNHLY and CDR2 FYNNEI. The V end was cut by 2 bases, the J end by 3 bases, with 5 bases between. The CDR3 runs 14 residues.

This clone was found a few times. Written as DNA, the CDR3 is TGCGCCAGCAGCCAAGCAACAGTCTGGAATGAGCAGTTCTTC. The encoded protein is CASSQATVWNEQFF. The V and J genes are TRBV4-1 and TRBJ2-1, with no clear D. This CDR3 contains 14 residues. Germline V gene sequence: CDR1 MGHRA, CDR2 YSYEKL. Between the trimmed V and J ends, which lost 1 base and 7 bases, there was a span of 11 bases.

This clone has a handful of counts. The chain joins TRBV18 to TRBJ2-1, with 9 positions matching TRBD2. With 3 bases clipped from V and 9 bases from J, the junction kept 9 bases outside the gene matches. Germline-derived CDR1 and CDR2 are KGHSH and LQKENI. The length of the CDR3 is 15 residues. CDR3 bases: TGTGCCAGCTCACCCTTAGCGGGGGCCGCTCTTGAGCAGTTCTTC. As protein: CASSPLAGAALEQFF.

The chain combines TRBV30 with TRBJ1-6; TRBD1 might be the D (6 bases). Trimming pared 7 bases from V and 5 bases from J, leaving 18 bases between. The CDR3 is made up of 15 amino acids. Germline V CDR1 and CDR2: GTSNPN, SVGIG (reference sequence). In nucleotides, the CDR3 is TGTGCCTCTTTGAGCCCAGGGGTCGATAATTCACCCCTCCACTTT. The encoded protein is CASLSPGVDNSPLHF.

This clone was seen more than once but under ten times. J is TRBJ1-2 and V is TRBV30; D might be TRBD1 (6 bases). Germline V gene sequence: CDR1 GTSNPN, CDR2 SVGIG (reference sequence). The V end was cut by 1 base, the J end by 6 bases, with 12 bases between. CDR3 length equals 13 residues. The CDR3 DNA sequence: TGTGCCTGGAGTGGGGTACAGGGAGATGGCTACACCTTC. Translated, it gives CAWSGVQGDGYTF.

This chain links TRBV4-3 with TRBJ2-7; D perhaps matches TRBD1 (6 bases). The V and J ends lost 1 base and 4 bases respectively, with 11 bases between them. Germline CDR1 reads LGHNA; CDR2 reads YSLEER. This CDR3 region has 14 residues. This chain's CDR3 is CASSQADRDYEQYF. DNA for the CDR3: TGCGCCAGCAGCCAAGCGGACAGAGATTACGAGCAGTACTTC.

The rearrangement uses TRBV2 and TRBJ1-1; D is unclear. V lost 3 bases and J lost 8, with 7 bases in between. The CDR3 consists of 11 residues. Germline loops: CDR1 SNHLY, CDR2 FYNNEI. Here the CDR3 DNA reads TGTGCCAGCAGTGACAGACCCGAAGCTTTCTTT. This translates into CASSDRPEAFF. The full variable domain, its missing parts supplied by reference TRBV2 and TRBJ1-1, is EPEVTQTPSHQVTQMGQEVILRCVPISNHLYFYWYRQILGQKVEFLVSFYNNEISEKSEIFDDQFSVERPDGSNFTLKIRSTKLEDSAMYFCASSDRPEAFFGQGTRLTVV.